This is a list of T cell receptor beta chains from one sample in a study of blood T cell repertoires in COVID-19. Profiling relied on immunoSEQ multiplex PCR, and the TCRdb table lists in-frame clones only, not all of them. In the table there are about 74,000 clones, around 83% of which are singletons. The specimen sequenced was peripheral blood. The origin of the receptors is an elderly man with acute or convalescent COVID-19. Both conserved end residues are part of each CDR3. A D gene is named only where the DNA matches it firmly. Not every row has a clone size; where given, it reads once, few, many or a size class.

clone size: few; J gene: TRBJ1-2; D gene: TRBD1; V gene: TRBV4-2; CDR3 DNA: TGTGCCAGCAGCCCTCCGGGGACAGGGTCCCGATATGGCTACACCTTC; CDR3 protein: CASSPPGTGSRYGYTF
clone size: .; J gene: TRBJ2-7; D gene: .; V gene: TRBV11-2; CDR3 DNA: TGTGCCAGCAGCTTAGTGAAGCGTACGTCCTACGAGCAGTACTTC; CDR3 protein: CASSLVKRTSYEQYF
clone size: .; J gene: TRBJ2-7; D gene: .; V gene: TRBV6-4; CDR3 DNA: TGTGCCAGCAGTGACTCGATAGGTGCGGGGAGTTCCGAGCAGTACTTC; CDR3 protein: CASSDSIGAGSSEQYF
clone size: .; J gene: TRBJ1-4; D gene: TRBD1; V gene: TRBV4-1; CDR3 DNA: TGCGCCAGCAGCCACGAAACAGGGGTTAATGAAAAACTGTTTTTT; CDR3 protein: CASSHETGVNEKLFF
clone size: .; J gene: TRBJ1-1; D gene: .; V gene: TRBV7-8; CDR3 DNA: TGTGCCAGCAGCCCAGGACAGAACACTGAAGCTTTCTTT; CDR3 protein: CASSPGQNTEAFF
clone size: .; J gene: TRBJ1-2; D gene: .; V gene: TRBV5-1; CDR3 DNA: TGCGCCAGCAGCTTGGGTGGAGACGGAGAGTTAGGCTACACCTTC; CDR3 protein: CASSLGGDGELGYTF
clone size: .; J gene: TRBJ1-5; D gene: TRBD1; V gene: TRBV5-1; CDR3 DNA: TGCGCCAGCAGCTTGGAAGGGACAGGTAATCAGCCCCAGCATTTT; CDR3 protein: CASSLEGTGNQPQHF
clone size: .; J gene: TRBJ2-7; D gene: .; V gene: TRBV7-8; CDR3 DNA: TGTGCCAGCAGCTTAGCGGGTGCGAGCGGGCAGTGGTACGAGCAGTACTTC; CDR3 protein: CASSLAGASGQWYEQYF
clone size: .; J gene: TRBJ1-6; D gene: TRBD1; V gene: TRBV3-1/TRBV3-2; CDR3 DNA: TGTGCCAGCAGCCAAGATCTGAGACAGGGGAGTTCACCCCTCCACTTT; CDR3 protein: CASSQDLRQGSSPLHF
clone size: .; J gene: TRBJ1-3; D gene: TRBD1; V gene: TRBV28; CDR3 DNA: TGTGCCAGCATCGAGGACAGGCGACCTGGGGGAAACACCATATATTTT; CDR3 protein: CASIEDRRPGGNTIYF
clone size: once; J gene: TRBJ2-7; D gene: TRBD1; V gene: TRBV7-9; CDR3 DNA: TGTGCCAGCAGCTTAGCGGGACAGGCACTTGGCGAGCAGTACTTC; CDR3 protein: CASSLAGQALGEQYF
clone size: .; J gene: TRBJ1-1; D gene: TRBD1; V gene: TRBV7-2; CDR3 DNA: TGTGCCAGCAGCATAGACAGGGGGAACACTGAAGCTTTCTTT; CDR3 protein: CASSIDRGNTEAFF
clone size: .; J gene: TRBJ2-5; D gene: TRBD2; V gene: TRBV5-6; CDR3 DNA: TGTGCCAGCAGCTTGGCCTACGTACTAGCGGGCCAGAAGACCCAGTACTTC; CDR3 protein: CASSLAYVLAGQKTQYF